This T cell receptor beta chain stems from a study of blood T cell repertoires in COVID-19 (dated by TCRdb to 2018 to 2021). Broadly, across the study: Collaborator samples came from the United States, Italy and Spain and covered acute and convalescent phases of COVID-19. Samples came from the ongoing ImmuneRACE study (first 160 participants) plus 1,254 subjects from 6 global collaborators. Subjects who had been exposed to COVID-19, were actively infected with it, or had recovered from it provided the deeply sampled blood TCRbeta repertoires that made up the dataset. The prospective study material was composed of cDNA or gDNA derived from T cells, B-cell-depleted T cells, or PBMCs. Sample metadata almost always included a de-identified subject ID, COVID-19 status, age in years and sex. The repertoires were released in a freely available public database meant as a resource for research on the immune response to SARS-CoV-2. Where available, HLA class I and class II types were obtained from metadata supplied by the sample provider rather than from assay-based typing.

The collaborating institutions used their own protocols to collect whole blood in K2EDTA tubes. Collaborator samples were shipped for TCRbeta analysis as frozen whole blood, isolated PBMCs, or DNA extracted from either sample type. According to the germline V gene (reference sequence), CDR1 reads LGHDT and CDR2 reads YNNKEL. V and J lose 6 bases and 8 bases, and a span of 16 bases separates them. Measured from the cysteine to the phenylalanine, the CDR3 is 13 residues long. Just the 39-base CDR3 DNA is kept, in frame starting at base 1. TCRbeta CDR3 regions were amplified from genomic DNA by means of the immunoSEQ Assay, a bias-controlled multiplex PCR. Concerning the study's data processing: Within the assay, amplification of reference gene primers was used to estimate how many nucleated cells each sample contained. To quantify the absolute abundance of each unique TCRbeta CDR3 rearrangement, sequence reads were collapsed and filtered. For each sample, productive Simpson clonality was calculated by taking the square root of Simpson's diversity index across productive rearrangements. Here the immuneACCESS table is served through TCRdb, limited to in-frame sequences with V and J called. Missing clones are a known gap in these copies; in checked studies unresolved V genes cover under half, and the rest lacks a known reason. V, J and clone size derive from that table, while D and trimming were established from the DNA sequence. The sample data list 75,000 to 90,000 clones, and 88% of these were observed just once. Of the sample, 8.5% to 14% is held by the ten largest clones.

On the study overall, not on this receptor specifically: The amount of clinical and demographic metadata varied by source and participant and was provided uncurated.

This clone has a handful of counts. Its antigen has not been determined. One base away there is no much larger clone; base qualities are not given. The origin of this receptor is a man of 80 years or more with acute or convalescent COVID-19. The sample comprised peripheral blood. The chain couples TRBV3-1 (or the pseudogene TRBV3-2) to TRBJ1-2; the D gene is perhaps TRBD1, on 6 matching bases. The base sequence is TGTGCCAGCAGTGGGGGCAGCGGGGGAGGCTACACCTTC. It translates as CASSGGSGGGYTF.